The rows below give T cell receptor beta chains drawn from one sample of a study of T-cell memory formation after mild COVID-19. TCRdb analysed the 5' RACE reads with MiXCR anew, one entry per CDR3 protein. The sample holds some 82,000 distinct CDR3 sequences, about 13% seen once. What was sequenced was PBMCs or a T cell subset sorted from them (not recorded which). The receptors originated from a man aged 18 to 30 who had mild COVID-19 (a few samples of this study predate the infection). Cell type and time point are not known. CDR3s include the opening cysteine and the closing phenylalanine or tryptophan. The D gene is left open where the match is weak. Expanded clones get a size class; other rows say once, few or many, or leave the size out.

>-|TRBV4-1|17|-|TRBJ1-6
CASSQTGPSSYNSPLHF
TGCGCCAGCAGCCAGACCGGGCCGAGCTCCTATAATTCACCCCTCCACTTT
>few|TRBV6-5|12|-|TRBJ2-3
CASRSYKLTQYF
TGTGCCAGCCGCAGTTATAAGCTTACGCAGTATTTT
>few|TRBV9|13|-|TRBJ1-1
CASSLGGATEAFF
TGTGCCAGCAGCCTTGGGGGGGCCACTGAAGCTTTCTTT
>-|TRBV6-6|15|TRBD1|TRBJ1-5
CASSRDRAVNQPQHF
TGTGCCAGCAGCCGGGACAGGGCGGTCAATCAGCCCCAGCATTTT
>many|TRBV7-8|14|-|TRBJ2-5
CASSITASQETQYF
TGTGCCAGCAGCATTACCGCGTCCCAAGAGACCCAGTACTTC
>few|TRBV20-1|14|-|TRBJ1-1
CSAWGEQGNTEAFF
TGCAGTGCTTGGGGAGAACAGGGAAACACTGAAGCTTTCTTT
>-|TRBV6-5|15|TRBD2|TRBJ2-1
CASSSGRGVFNEQFF
TGTGCCAGCAGTTCCGGGAGGGGGGTGTTCAATGAGCAGTTCTTC
>few|TRBV28|15|TRBD1|TRBJ1-1
CASCPQGARDTEAFF
TGTGCCAGCTGTCCTCAGGGGGCGAGGGACACTGAAGCTTTCTTT
>-|TRBV7-6|15|-|TRBJ2-1
CASSHRGSSYNEQFF
TGTGCCAGCAGCCACCGGGGAAGCTCCTACAATGAGCAGTTCTTC
>-|TRBV10-1|13|TRBD1|TRBJ2-7
CASSTGESGEQYF
TGCGCCAGTTCGACAGGGGAGAGCGGCGAGCAGTACTTC
>-|TRBV5-1|14|-|TRBJ1-1
CASSLVVPNTEAFF
TGCGCCAGCAGCTTGGTTGTGCCGAACACTGAAGCTTTCTTT
>few|TRBV4-2|16|TRBD1|TRBJ1-6
CASSQPNRGRNSPLHF
TGTGCCAGCAGCCAACCCAACAGGGGCCGAAATTCACCCCTCCACTTT
>-|TRBV10-3|13|TRBD2|TRBJ2-3
CAINRGGTDTQYF
TGTGCCATCAACCGGGGGGGCACAGATACGCAGTATTTT
>few|TRBV7-9|16|TRBD2|TRBJ2-1
CASSFPGGPTYNEQFF
TGTGCCAGCAGCTTCCCGGGGGGACCTACATACAATGAGCAGTTCTTC
>few|TRBV7-9|18|TRBD1|TRBJ2-3
CASSWEKSGQGNVDTQYF
TGTGCCAGCAGCTGGGAGAAATCGGGACAGGGGAATGTAGATACGCAGTATTTT
>many|TRBV20-1|18|TRBD2|TRBJ2-3
CSARASITYSGGGNTQYF
TGCAGTGCTAGAGCATCAATCACTTATAGCGGGGGTGGGAATACGCAGTATTTT
>-|TRBV4-1|16|-|TRBJ1-2
CASSHPSDGLSYGYTF
TGCGCCAGCAGCCACCCGTCAGACGGACTTAGCTATGGCTACACCTTC
>few|TRBV12-3/TRBV12-4|18|-|TRBJ2-3
CASSSDPRRAELTDTQYF
TGTGCCAGCAGTTCAGACCCCCGGCGGGCCGAGCTCACAGATACGCAGTATTTT
>few|TRBV4-3|19|TRBD2|TRBJ2-3
CASSHQTSGGLSLADTQYF
TGCGCCAGCAGCCATCAGACTAGCGGGGGCCTCTCCTTGGCAGATACGCAGTATTTT
>few|TRBV27|15|TRBD1|TRBJ1-5
CASSLSGTGIQPQHF
TGTGCCAGCAGTTTATCAGGGACAGGGATTCAGCCCCAGCATTTT
>-|TRBV10-2|13|-|TRBJ1-2
CASSEGQDYGYTF
TGCGCCAGCAGCGAGGGTCAGGACTATGGCTACACCTTC
>-|TRBV3-1|14|-|TRBJ1-2
CASSQASGLRSYTF
TGTGCCAGCAGCCAAGCGTCAGGGCTAAGAAGCTACACCTTC
>few|TRBV7-9|11|TRBD1|TRBJ1-1
CASSRDRWAFF
TGTGCCAGCAGCAGGGACAGATGGGCTTTCTTT
>few|TRBV5-1|16|TRBD2|TRBJ2-3
CASSLTGRASTDTQYF
TGCGCCAGCAGCTTGACGGGGAGGGCATCCACAGATACGCAGTATTTT
>-|TRBV6-5|15|-|TRBJ2-1
CASSYSSSVGNEQFF
TGTGCCAGCAGTTACTCGTCCTCTGTGGGTAATGAGCAGTTCTTC
>-|TRBV4-1|11|-|TRBJ2-1
CASGGSREQFF
TGCGCCAGCGGGGGAAGCAGGGAGCAGTTCTTC
>-|TRBV12-3/TRBV12-4|14|TRBD2|TRBJ2-5
CASTATSGLETQYF
TGTGCCAGCACCGCCACTAGCGGCTTAGAGACCCAGTACTTC
>few|TRBV7-9|15|-|TRBJ1-1
CASSLVYSMNTEAFF
TGTGCCAGCAGCTTAGTGTACAGTATGAACACTGAAGCTTTCTTT
>few|TRBV5-1|16|-|TRBJ2-5
CASSLAEGVGQETQYF
TGCGCCAGCAGCTTGGCGGAAGGAGTAGGACAAGAGACCCAGTACTTC
>few|TRBV4-1|13|-|TRBJ1-5
CASSQTGYGPQHF
TGCGCCAGCAGCCAAACAGGGTATGGGCCCCAGCATTTT
>-|TRBV7-9|14|-|TRBJ2-6
CASSIPKGANVLTF
TGTGCCAGCAGTATCCCAAAAGGGGCCAACGTCCTGACTTTC
>few|TRBV7-9|14|-|TRBJ1-2
CASSSGRINYGYTF
TGTGCCAGCAGCTCAGGACGGATTAACTATGGCTACACCTTC
>-|TRBV6-2/TRBV6-3|18|TRBD2|TRBJ2-2
CASSPVPRLAGGTGELFF
TGTGCCAGCAGTCCCGTCCCCCGACTAGCGGGGGGGACCGGGGAGCTGTTTTTT
>few|TRBV7-9|14|-|TRBJ1-2
CASSFGQGSAGYTF
TGTGCCAGCAGCTTCGGGCAGGGAAGCGCTGGCTACACCTTC
>-|TRBV25-1|15|-|TRBJ1-1
CASSKKRTLNTEAFF
TGTGCCAGCAGTAAAAAAAGGACGTTGAACACTGAAGCTTTCTTT
>few|TRBV24-1|18|TRBD2|TRBJ2-3
CATSDLPTLAGGTDTQYF
TGTGCCACCAGTGATTTGCCCACCCTAGCGGGAGGCACAGATACGCAGTATTTT
>-|TRBV4-1|16|TRBD1|TRBJ2-2
CASSQVNQGAVGELFF
TGCGCCAGCAGCCAGGTCAACCAGGGGGCGGTCGGGGAGCTGTTTTTT
>-|TRBV7-9|12|-|TRBJ2-7
CASSLKHYEQYF
TGTGCCAGCAGCTTAAAGCACTACGAGCAGTACTTC
>-|TRBV4-3|17|TRBD1|TRBJ2-3
CASSQVIGTEDPDTQYF
TGCGCCAGCAGCCAAGTGATAGGGACAGAAGACCCAGATACGCAGTATTTT
>few|TRBV19|14|-|TRBJ2-3
CASTQATGSDTQYF
TGTGCCAGTACCCAAGCAACAGGGTCGGATACGCAGTATTTT
>few|TRBV15|13|-|TRBJ2-7
CATSREESHEQYF
TGTGCCACCAGCAGAGAAGAGAGCCACGAGCAGTACTTC
>few|TRBV7-9|13|-|TRBJ2-5
CASSLPGEETQYF
TGTGCCAGCAGCCTACCCGGGGAAGAGACCCAGTACTTC
>-|TRBV5-1|15|-|TRBJ1-2
CASSLVGSGRDGYTF
TGCGCCAGCAGCTTGGTAGGTTCAGGGCGAGATGGCTACACCTTC
>-|TRBV7-6|14|TRBD1|TRBJ2-4
CASSVGTGKNIQYF
TGTGCCAGCAGCGTAGGGACAGGAAAAAACATTCAGTACTTC
>few|TRBV2|12|-|TRBJ1-5
CASSPSNQPQHF
TGTGCCAGCAGCCCCAGCAATCAGCCCCAGCATTTT
>few|TRBV7-9|14|-|TRBJ1-4
CASSYTVGAEKLFF
TGTGCCAGCAGCTACACGGTGGGGGCTGAAAAACTGTTTTTT
>many|TRBV9|16|TRBD2|TRBJ2-3
CASSVARLAGEDTQYF
TGTGCCAGCAGCGTAGCGAGACTAGCGGGAGAAGATACGCAGTATTTT
>-|TRBV29-1|12|-|TRBJ2-1
CSVERAYNEQFF
TGCAGCGTTGAACGGGCTTACAATGAGCAGTTCTTC
>-|TRBV11-1|14|-|TRBJ2-5
CASTGAGGQETQYF
TGTGCCAGCACCGGAGCGGGTGGGCAAGAGACCCAGTACTTC
>few|TRBV20-1|12|-|TRBJ2-1
CSAGSGYNEQFF
TGCAGTGCTGGGAGCGGGTACAATGAGCAGTTCTTC
>few|TRBV9|15|TRBD1|TRBJ1-1
CASSATPGQGRVAFF
TGTGCCAGCAGCGCCACACCGGGACAGGGAAGGGTAGCTTTCTTT
>few|TRBV5-6|16|TRBD2|TRBJ2-3
CASSLGAGSSTDTQYF
TGTGCCAGCAGCTTGGGAGCGGGGAGTAGCACAGATACGCAGTATTTT
>-|TRBV6-5|13|-|TRBJ2-7
CASRPRGGLEQYF
TGTGCCAGCAGACCCCGCGGGGGCCTCGAGCAGTACTTC